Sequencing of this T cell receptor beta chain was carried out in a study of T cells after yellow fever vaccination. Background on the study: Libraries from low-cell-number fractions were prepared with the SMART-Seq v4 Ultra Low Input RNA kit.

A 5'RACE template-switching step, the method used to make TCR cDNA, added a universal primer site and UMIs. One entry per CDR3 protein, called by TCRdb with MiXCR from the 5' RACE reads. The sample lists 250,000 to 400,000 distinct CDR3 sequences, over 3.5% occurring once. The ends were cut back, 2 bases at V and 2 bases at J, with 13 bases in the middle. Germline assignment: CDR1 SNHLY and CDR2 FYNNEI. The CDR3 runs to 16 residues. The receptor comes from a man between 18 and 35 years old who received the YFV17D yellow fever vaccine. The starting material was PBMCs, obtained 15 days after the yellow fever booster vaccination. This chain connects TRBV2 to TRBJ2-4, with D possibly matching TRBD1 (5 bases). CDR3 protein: CASSEYDAGTKNIQYF. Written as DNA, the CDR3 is TGTGCCAGCAGTGAATATGACGCAGGGACCAAAAACATTCAGTACTTC.